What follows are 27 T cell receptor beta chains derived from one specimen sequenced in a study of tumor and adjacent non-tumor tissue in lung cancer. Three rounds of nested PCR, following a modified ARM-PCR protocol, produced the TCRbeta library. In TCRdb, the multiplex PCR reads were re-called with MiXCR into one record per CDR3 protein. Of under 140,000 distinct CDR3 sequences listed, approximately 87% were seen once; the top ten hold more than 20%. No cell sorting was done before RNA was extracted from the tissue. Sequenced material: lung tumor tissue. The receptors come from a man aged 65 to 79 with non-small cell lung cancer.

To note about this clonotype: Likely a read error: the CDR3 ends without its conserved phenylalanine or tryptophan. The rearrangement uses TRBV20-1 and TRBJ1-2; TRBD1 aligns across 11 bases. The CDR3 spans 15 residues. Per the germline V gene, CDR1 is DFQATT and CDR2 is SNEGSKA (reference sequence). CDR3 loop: CRASVGQGGVYGYTI. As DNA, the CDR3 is TGCAGAGCTAGCGTGGGACAGGGGGGAGTCTATGGCTACACCATC.

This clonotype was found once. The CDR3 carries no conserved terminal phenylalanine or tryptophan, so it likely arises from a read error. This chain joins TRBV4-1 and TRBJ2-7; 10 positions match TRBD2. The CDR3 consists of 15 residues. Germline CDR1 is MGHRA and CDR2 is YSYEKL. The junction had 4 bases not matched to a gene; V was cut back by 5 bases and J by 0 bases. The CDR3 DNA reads TGCGCCAGCAGCAAACGACTAGCGGGCTCCTACGAGCAGTACCTC. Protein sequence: CASSKRLAGSYEQYL.

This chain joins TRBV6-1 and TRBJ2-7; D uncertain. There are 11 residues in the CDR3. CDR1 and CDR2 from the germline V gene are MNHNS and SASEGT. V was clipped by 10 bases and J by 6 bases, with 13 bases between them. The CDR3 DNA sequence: TGTGCCAACAGCATGGCTGGCGAGCAGTACTTC. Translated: CANSMAGEQYF.

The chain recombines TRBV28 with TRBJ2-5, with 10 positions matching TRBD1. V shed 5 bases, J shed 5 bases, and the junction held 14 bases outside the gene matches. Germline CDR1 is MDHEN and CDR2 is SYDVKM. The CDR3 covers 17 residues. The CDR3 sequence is CASSPVPGQGVSETQYF. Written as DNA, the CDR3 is TGTGCCAGCAGTCCTGTCCCTGGACAGGGGGTTAGTGAGACCCAGTACTTC.

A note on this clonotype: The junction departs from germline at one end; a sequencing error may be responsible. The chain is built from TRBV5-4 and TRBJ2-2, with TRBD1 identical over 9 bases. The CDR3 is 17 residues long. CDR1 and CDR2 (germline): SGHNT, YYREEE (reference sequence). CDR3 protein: CTSSLRPGTGIPGKLFF. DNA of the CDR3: TGTACCAGCAGCTTACGGCCAGGGACAGGGATCCCCGGGAAGCTGTTTTTT.

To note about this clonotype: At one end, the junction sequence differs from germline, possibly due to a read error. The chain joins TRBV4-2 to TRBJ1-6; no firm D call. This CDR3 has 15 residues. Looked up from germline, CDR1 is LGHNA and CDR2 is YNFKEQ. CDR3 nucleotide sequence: TGTGCCAGCAGCCAACTCGACACGGCGAATTCACCCCTCCAGTTT. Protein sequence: CASSQLDTANSPLQF.

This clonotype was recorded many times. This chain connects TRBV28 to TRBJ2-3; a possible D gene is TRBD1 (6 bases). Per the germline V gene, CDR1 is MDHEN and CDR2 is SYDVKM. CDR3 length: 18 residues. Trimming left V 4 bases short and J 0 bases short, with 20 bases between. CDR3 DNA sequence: TGTGCCAGCAGTTCCCCACAACAGGGTTTACTTAGCACAGATACGCAGTATTTT. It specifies CASSSPQQGLLSTDTQYF.

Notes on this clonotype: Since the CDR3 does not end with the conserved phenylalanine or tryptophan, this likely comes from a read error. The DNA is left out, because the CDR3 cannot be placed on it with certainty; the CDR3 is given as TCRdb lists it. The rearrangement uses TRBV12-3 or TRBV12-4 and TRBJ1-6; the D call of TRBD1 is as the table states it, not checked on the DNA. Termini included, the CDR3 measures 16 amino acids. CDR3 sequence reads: CAITSGTGGYNSPLHL.

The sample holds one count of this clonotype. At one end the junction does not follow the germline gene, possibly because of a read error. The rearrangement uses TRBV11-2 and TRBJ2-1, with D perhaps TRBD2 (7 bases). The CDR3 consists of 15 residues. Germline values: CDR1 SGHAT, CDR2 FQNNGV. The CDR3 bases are TGTGCCACCAGCTTGGGTTGGGGGGGCTACAATGAGCAGTTCTTT. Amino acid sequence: CATSLGWGGYNEQFF. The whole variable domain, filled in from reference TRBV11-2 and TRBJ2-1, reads EAGVAQSPRYKIIEKRQSVAFWCNPISGHATLYWYQQILGQGPKLLIQFQNNGVVDDSQLPKDRFSAERLKGVDSTLKIQPAKLEDSAVYLCATSLGWGGYNEQFFGPGTRLTVL.

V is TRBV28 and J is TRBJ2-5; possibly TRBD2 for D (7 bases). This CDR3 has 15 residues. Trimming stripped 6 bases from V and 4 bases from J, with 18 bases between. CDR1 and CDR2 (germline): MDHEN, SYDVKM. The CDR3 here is CASSRRGGGLETQYF. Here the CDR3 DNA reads TGTGCCAGCAGCCGGAGGGGGGGAGGGCTAGAGACCCAGTACTTC.

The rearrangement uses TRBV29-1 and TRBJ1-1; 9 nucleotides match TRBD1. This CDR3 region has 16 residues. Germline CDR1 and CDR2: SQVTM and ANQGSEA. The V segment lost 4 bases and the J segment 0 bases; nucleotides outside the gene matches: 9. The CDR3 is CSVGTGEVGMNTEAFF. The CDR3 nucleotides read TGCAGCGTTGGGACAGGGGAAGTAGGTATGAACACTGAAGCTTTCTTT.

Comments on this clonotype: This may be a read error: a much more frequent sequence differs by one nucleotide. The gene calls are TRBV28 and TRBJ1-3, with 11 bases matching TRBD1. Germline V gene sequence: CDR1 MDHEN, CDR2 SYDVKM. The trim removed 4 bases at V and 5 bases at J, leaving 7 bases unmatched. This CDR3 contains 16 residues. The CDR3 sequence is CASSSGQGVFRNTIYF. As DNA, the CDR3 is TGTGCCAGCAGTTCGGGACAGGGGGTTTTTCGAAACACCATATATTTT.

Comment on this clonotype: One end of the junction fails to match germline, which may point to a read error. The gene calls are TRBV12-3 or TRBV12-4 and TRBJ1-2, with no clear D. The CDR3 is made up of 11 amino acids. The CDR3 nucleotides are TGTGCCGGCACCCTGGGTGATGGCTGCACCTTC. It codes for CAGTLGDGCTF.

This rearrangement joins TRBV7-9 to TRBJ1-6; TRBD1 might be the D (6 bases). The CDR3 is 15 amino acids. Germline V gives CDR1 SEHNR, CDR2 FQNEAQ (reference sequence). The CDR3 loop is CTVYPLDSSGSPLHF. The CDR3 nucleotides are TGTACCGTCTACCCCCTGGACAGCTCGGGGTCACCCCTCCACTTT.

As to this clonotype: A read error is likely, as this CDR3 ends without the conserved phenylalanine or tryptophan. The CDR3 loop is CASNSSGLAGIYEQYS. DNA of the CDR3: TGTGCCAGCAACTCGTCCGGACTAGCGGGTATTTACGAGCAGTACTCC. J is TRBJ2-7 and V is TRBV7-8; 11 bases map to TRBD2. Germline V gives CDR1 SGHVS, CDR2 FQNEAQ. Trimming cost V 7 bases and J 4 bases; bases outside gene matches: 12. The CDR3 sequence is 16 residues long.

CDR3: CSVVTGNSGKLFF. The CDR3 coding sequence is TGCAGCGTCGTGACAGGGAATAGTGGAAAACTGTTTTTT. This rearrangement joins TRBV29-1 to TRBJ1-4; the match to TRBD1 covers 7 bases. The V and J ends lost 6 bases and 10 bases, in that order; junction bases with no gene match: 11. Germline V lookup: CDR1 SQVTM, CDR2 ANQGSEA. The CDR3 length is 13 residues.

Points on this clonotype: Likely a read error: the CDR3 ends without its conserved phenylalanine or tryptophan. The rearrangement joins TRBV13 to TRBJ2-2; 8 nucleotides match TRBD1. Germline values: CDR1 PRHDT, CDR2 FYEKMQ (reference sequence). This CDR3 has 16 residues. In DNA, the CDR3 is TGTACCAGCAGCTTAGGGACAGGTTCGGTCACCGGGGAGCTGTTTTTA. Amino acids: CTSSLGTGSVTGELFL.

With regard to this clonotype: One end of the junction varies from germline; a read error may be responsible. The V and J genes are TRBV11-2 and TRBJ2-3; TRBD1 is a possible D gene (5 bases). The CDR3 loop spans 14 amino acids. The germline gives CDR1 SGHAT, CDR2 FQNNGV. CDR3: CASSLTSGSNTHYF. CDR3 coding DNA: TGTGCCAGTAGCCTAACCTCAGGGTCAAATACGCACTATTTT.

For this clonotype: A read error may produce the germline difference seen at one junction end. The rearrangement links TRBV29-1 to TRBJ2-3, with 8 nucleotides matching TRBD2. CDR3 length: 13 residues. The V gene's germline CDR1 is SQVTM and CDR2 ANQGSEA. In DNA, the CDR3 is TGCAGTGTTGGGGCGGGGGGAAAAGATACGCAGTATTTT. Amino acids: CSVGAGGKDTQYF.

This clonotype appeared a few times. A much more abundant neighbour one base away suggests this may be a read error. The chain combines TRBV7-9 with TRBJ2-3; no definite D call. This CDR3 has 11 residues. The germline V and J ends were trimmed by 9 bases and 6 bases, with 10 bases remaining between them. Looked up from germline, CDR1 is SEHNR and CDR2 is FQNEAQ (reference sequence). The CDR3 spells CASLGADTQYF. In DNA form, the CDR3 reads TGTGCCAGTCTCGGCGCGGATACGCAGTATTTT.

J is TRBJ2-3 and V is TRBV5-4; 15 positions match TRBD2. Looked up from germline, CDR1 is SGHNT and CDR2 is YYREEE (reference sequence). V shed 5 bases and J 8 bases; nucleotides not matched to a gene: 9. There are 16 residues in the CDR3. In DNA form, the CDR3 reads TGTGCCAGCAGTATGGGACTAGCGGGAGGATCGGGTACGCAGTATTTT. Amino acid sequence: CASSMGLAGGSGTQYF.

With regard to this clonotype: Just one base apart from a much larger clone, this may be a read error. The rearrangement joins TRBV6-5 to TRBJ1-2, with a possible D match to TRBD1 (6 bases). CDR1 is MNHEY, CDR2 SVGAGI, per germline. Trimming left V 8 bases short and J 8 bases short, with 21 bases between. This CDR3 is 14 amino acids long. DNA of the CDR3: TGTGCCAGCTCCTTCGGAGGGACACGGCAGGGCTACACCTTC. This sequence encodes CASSFGGTRQGYTF.

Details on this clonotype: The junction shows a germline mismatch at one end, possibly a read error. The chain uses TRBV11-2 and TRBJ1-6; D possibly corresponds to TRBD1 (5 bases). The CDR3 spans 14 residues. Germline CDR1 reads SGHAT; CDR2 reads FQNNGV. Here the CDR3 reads CASSPGHYNSPFHF. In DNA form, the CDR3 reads TGTGCCAGCAGTCCCGGACATTATAATTCACCCTTCCATTTT. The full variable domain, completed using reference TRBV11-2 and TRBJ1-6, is EAGVAQSPRYKIIEKRQSVAFWCNPISGHATLYWYQQILGQGPKLLIQFQNNGVVDDSQLPKDRFSAERLKGVDSTLKIQPAKLEDSAVYLCASSPGHYNSPFHFGNGTRLTVT.

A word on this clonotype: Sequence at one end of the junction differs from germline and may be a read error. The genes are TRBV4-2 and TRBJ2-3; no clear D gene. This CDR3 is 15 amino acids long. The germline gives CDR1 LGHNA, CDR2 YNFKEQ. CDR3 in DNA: TGTGCCAGTAGCCAAGATCGCCGAACCACAGATGCGCAGTATTTT. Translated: CASSQDRRTTDAQYF.

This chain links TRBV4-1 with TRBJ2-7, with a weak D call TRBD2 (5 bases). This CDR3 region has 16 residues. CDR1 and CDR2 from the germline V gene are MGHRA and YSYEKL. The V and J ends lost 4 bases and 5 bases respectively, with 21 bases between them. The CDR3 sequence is CASSRILVGDGDEQYF. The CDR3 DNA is TGCGCCAGCAGCCGGATACTAGTGGGAGATGGGGACGAGCAGTACTTC.

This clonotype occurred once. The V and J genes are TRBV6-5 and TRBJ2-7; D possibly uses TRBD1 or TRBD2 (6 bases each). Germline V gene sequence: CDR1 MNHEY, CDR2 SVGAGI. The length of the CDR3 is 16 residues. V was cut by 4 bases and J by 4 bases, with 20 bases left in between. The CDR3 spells CASSSRGSGGNYEQYF. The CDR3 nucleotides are TGTGCCAGCAGTTCCCGGGGTTCCGGGGGCAATTACGAGCAGTACTTC.

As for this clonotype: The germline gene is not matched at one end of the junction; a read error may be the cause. As DNA, the CDR3 is TGTGCCAGCACACGGAGCAATCAGCCTCAGCATTTT. Protein product: CASTRSNQPQHF. V is TRBV6-6 and J is TRBJ1-5; D is ambiguous. Germline V gene sequence: CDR1 MNHNY, CDR2 SVGAGI (reference sequence). This CDR3 is 12 amino acids long.